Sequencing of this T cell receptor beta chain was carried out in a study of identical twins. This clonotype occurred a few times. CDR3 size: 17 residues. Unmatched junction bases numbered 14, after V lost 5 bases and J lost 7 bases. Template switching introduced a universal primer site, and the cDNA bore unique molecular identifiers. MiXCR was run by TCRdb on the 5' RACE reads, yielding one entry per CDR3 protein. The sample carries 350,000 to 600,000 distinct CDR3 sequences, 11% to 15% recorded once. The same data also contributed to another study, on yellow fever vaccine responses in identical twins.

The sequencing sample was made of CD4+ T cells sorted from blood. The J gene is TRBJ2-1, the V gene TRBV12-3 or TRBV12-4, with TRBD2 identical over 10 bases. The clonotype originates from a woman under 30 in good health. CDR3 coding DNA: TGTGCCAGCAGTAGCAGCGGGAGGGCCCGTATCCTAAATGAGCAGTTCTTC. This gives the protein CASSSSGRARILNEQFF.